This T cell receptor (beta chain) stems from a study of T cell responses to AZD1222 COVID-19 vaccine. Generated by immunoSEQ multiplex PCR, the TCRdb table keeps only in-frame clones and is missing some. The profile covers 150,000 to 250,000 clones, with over 85% appearing a single time and roughly 1% taken by the ten largest. The CDR3 extends over 15 amino acids. Germline V lookup: CDR1 SEHNR, CDR2 FQNEAQ (reference sequence). V lost 5 bases and J lost 5, with 18 bases in between. The receptor's source is an adult who received the AZD1222 COVID-19 vaccine. This chain uses TRBV7-9 with TRBJ1-2; no clear D gene. Specimen: peripheral blood, collected 28 days after the second AZD1222 dose. CDR3 bases: TGTGCCAGCAGCGCAGCTCTCCGGCAACGGTATGGCTACACCTTC. Protein: CASSAALRQRYGYTF.